Below, 7 T cell receptor beta chains from the same sample are listed, as sequenced in a study of Ad26.COV2.S vaccination and SARS-CoV-2 variants. Described treatment: some 20 received Ad26.COV2.S at low or high dose, single or two shots; about 5 received placebo; per-sample allocation not given. Day 63 after the first vaccine or placebo injection was the time point for sampling. Repertoires were generated with immunoSEQ multiplex PCR, while TCRdb's copy carries only in-frame clones and drops some. Among over 300,000 clones listed, roughly 85% were seen once. This specimen was peripheral blood, taken in a trial of Ad26.COV2.S vaccine versus placebo. The receptors were gathered from a person between 18 and 65 years old who received the Ad26.COV2.S COVID-19 vaccine or a placebo.

The J gene is TRBJ2-7, the V gene TRBV27, with D possibly matching TRBD2 (5 bases). V shed 0 bases and J shed 3 bases, with 12 bases lying between them. Germline CDR1 MNHEY, CDR2 SMNVEV (reference sequence). This CDR3 has 15 residues. CDR3 nucleotides: TGTGCCAGCAGTTTATCCAGACTATCCCACTACGAGCAGTACTTC. Amino acid sequence: CASSLSRLSHYEQYF.

The chain couples TRBV5-1 to TRBJ1-2, with D possibly being TRBD1 (5 bases). Germline loops: CDR1 SGHRS, CDR2 YFSETQ. Deletions cut 0 bases from V and 0 bases from J, with 9 bases between. The CDR3 is made up of 15 amino acids. CDR3 sequence: CASSLAPTANYGYTF. CDR3 DNA sequence: TGCGCCAGCAGCTTGGCCCCGACAGCTAACTATGGCTACACCTTC.

J is TRBJ2-3 and V is TRBV5-4, with TRBD1 identical over 7 bases. The CDR3 is 14 residues long. V dropped 1 base and J dropped 3; count of bases not matched to a gene: 2. Germline values: CDR1 SGHNT, CDR2 YYREEE (reference sequence). The CDR3 region is CASSLPRGTDTQYF. The CDR3 DNA follows: TGTGCCAGCAGCTTGCCCAGGGGGACAGATACGCAGTATTTT. Looking up the rest from reference TRBV5-4 and TRBJ2-3 gives the full variable domain: ETGVTQSPTHLIKTRGQQVTLRCSSQSGHNTVSWYQQALGQGPQFIFQYYREEENGRGNFPPRFSGLQFPNYSSELNVNALELDDSALYLCASSLPRGTDTQYFGPGTRLTVL.

This rearrangement joins TRBV6-6 to TRBJ2-4, with 13 bases aligning to TRBD2. This CDR3 is 16 amino acids long. The V gene end was trimmed by 0 bases and the J gene end by 8 bases; junction bases not matched to a gene: 4. Germline V gene sequence: CDR1 MNHNY, CDR2 SVGAGI (reference sequence). CDR3 in DNA: TGTGCCAGCAGTTACTCGACTAGCGGGAGGAGGGACATTCAGTACTTC. Translated, it gives CASSYSTSGRRDIQYF.

The CDR3 protein is CASRVRVQNTGELFF. Here the CDR3 DNA reads TGTGCCAGCAGAGTGCGAGTCCAGAACACCGGGGAGCTGTTTTTT. The V and J genes are TRBV2 and TRBJ2-2; no definite D call. Germline V CDR1 and CDR2: SNHLY, FYNNEI. The V gene lost 6 bases and the J gene lost 1 base, with 12 bases spanning the gap. The CDR3 contains 15 residues. The full variable domain, its missing parts supplied by reference TRBV2 and TRBJ2-2, is EPEVTQTPSHQVTQMGQEVILRCVPISNHLYFYWYRQILGQKVEFLVSFYNNEISEKSEIFDDQFSVERPDGSNFTLKIRSTKLEDSAMYFCASRVRVQNTGELFFGEGSRLTVL.

This clone was counted at least ten times. The chain is built from TRBV6-4 and TRBJ2-1; D ambiguous. Trimming cost V 2 bases and J 3 bases, with 5 bases left between them. Germline V gene sequence: CDR1 MRHNA, CDR2 SNTAGT. This CDR3 is built from 13 residues. The CDR3 sequence: CASSDGDYNEQFF. In DNA, the CDR3 is TGTGCCAGCAGTGACGGGGACTACAATGAGCAGTTCTTC.

The chain recombines TRBV3-1 (or the pseudogene TRBV3-2) with TRBJ2-7; no clear D gene. Trimming removed 4 bases at V and 6 bases at J, with 13 bases between. Germline V CDR1 and CDR2: LGHDT, YNNKEL (reference sequence). The CDR3 sequence is 13 residues long. The CDR3 DNA reads TGTGCCAGCAGCCGCACTGGGTTAGGCGAGCAGTACTTC. This gives the protein CASSRTGLGEQYF.